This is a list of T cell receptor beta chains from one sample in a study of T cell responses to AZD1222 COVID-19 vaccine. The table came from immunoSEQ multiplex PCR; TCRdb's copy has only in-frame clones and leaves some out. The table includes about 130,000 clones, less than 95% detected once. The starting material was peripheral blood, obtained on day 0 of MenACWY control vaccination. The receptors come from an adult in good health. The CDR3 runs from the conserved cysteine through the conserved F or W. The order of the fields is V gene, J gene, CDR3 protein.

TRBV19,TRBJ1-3,CASTVRTLFSGNTIYF
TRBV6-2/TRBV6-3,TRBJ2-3,CASSPSLAGGSDTQYF
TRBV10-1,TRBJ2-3,CASSEFATDTQYF
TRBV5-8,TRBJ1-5,CASSSGGGNQPQHF
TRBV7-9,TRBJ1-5,CASSMGQGDPPQHF
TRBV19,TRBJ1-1,CASSIDRGSEAFF
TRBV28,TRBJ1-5,CASSIRDRRWQPQHF
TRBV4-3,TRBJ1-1,CASSQDRIGDTEAFF
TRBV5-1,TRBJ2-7,CASSFSGLSYEQYF
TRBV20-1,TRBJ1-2,CSARQIYGYTF
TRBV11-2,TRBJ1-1,CASSSSLNTEAFF
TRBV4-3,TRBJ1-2,CASSLTYKPNPNYGYTF
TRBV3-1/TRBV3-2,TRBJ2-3,CASSQELAGYTDTQYF
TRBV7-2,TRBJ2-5,CASSRRTGGRETQYF
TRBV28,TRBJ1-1,CASRAGQEYTEAFF
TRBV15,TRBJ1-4,CATSRDGVSKEKLFF
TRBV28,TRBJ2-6,CASRRRRLARAGANVLTF
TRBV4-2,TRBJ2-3,CASSQDLTWARLNTDTQYF
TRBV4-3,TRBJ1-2,CASSQGPRGGDYGYTF
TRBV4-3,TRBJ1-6,CASSQAQGAPLHF
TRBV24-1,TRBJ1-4,CATSDFRGTKLFF
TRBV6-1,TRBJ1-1,CASSERGRFAEAFF
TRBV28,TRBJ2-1,CASSLFEHPQNEQFF
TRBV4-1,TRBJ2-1,CASSQVRGSAYNEQFF
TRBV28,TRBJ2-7,CASSFTGDSYEQYF
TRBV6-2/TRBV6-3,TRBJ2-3,CASSSGRGFTDTQYF
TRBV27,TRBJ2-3,CASSLLGTQYF
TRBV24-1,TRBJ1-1,CATSDTPQVGAPNTEAFF
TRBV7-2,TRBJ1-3,CASSRRQGSGGSGNTIYF
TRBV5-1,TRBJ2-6,CASSLAVGTGANVLTF
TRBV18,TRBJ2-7,CASSQSAQGNEQYF
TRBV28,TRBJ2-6,CASSSLSGANVLTF
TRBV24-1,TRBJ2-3,CATSGGSTDTQYF
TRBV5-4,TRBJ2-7,CASSEGTETEQYF
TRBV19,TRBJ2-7,CASSPGQGATYEQYF
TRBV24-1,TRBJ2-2,CATSDSTDRYTGELFF
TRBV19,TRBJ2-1,CASRTSGSSYNEQFF
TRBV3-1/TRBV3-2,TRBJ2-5,CASSQDLAGGHETQYF
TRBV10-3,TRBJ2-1,CAIKGSSGNNEQFF
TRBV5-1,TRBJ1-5,CASSFQGNQPQHF
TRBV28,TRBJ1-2,CASSLYVSSNYGYTF
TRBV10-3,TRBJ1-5,CAISEQVNQPQHF
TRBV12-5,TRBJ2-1,CASGLSRTGPGLAGHNEQFF
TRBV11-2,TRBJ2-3,CASSFDAGAHTDTQYF
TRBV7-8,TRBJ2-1,CASSLSSGQGANEQFF